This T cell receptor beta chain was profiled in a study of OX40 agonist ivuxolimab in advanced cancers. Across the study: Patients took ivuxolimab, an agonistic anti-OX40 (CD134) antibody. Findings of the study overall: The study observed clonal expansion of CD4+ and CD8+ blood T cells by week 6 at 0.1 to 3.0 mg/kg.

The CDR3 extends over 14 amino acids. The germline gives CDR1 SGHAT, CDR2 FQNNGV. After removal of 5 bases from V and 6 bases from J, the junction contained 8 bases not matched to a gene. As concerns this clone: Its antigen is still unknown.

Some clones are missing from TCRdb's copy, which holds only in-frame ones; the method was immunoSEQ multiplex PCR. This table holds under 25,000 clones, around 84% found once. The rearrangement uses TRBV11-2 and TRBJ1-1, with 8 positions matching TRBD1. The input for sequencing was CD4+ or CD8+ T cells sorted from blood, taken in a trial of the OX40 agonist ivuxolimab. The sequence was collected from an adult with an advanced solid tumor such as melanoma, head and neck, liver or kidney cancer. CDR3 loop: CASSTGQGASEAFF. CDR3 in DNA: TGTGCCAGCAGCACCGGCCAGGGGGCCTCTGAAGCTTTCTTT.